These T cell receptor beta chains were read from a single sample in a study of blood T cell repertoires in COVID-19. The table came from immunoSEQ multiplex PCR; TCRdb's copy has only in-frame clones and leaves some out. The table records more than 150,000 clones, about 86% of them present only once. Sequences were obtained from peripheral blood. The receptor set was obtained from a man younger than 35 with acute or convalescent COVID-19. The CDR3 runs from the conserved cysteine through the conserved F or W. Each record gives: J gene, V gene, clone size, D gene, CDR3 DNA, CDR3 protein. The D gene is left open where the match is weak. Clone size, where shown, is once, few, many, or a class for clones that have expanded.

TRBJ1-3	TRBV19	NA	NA	TGTGCCAGTAGTAAGACGACAGACAGCTCTGGAAACACCATATATTTT	CASSKTTDSSGNTIYF
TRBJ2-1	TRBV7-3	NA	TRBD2	TGTGCCAGCAGCTTATGGGGCAGTCTCGCGGGGGACTCCTACAATGAGCAGTTCTTC	CASSLWGSLAGDSYNEQFF
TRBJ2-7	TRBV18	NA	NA	TGTGCCAGCTCACCGGTATACCTACCGTACGAGCAGTACTTC	CASSPVYLPYEQYF
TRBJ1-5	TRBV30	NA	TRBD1	TGTGCCTGGAGTGGCCAGGGGGGCCAGCCCCAGCATTTT	CAWSGQGGQPQHF
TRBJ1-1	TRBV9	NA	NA	TGTGCCAGCAGCGTCGCAGTTAACACTGAAGCTTTCTTT	CASSVAVNTEAFF
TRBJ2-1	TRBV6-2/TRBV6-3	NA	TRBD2	TGTGCCAGCAGTTACTCAGAGCGGGGGGCCCAGGGGGAGCAGTTCTTC	CASSYSERGAQGEQFF
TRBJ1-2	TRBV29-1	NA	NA	TGCAGCGTTGAAGAGTCCCTAATAGCTAACTATGGCTACACCTTC	CSVEESLIANYGYTF
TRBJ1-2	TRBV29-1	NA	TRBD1	TGCAGCGTTGAAGACCGGACAGGACTTTATGGCTACACCTTC	CSVEDRTGLYGYTF
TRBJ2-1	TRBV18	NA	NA	TGTGCCAGCTCACCGAGCTCCTACAATGAGCAGTTCTTC	CASSPSSYNEQFF
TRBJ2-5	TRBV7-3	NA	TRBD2	TGTGCCAGCAGCTCCGGGCCGGGGGGACAAGAGACCCAGTACTTC	CASSSGPGGQETQYF
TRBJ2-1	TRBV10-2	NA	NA	TGCGCCAGCAGTGAAGGCGCGGGGGCTTTCGATGAGCAGTTCTTC	CASSEGAGAFDEQFF
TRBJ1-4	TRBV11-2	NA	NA	TGTGCCAGCAGCTTAGTGGCACGGGGTAATGAAAAACTGTTTTTT	CASSLVARGNEKLFF
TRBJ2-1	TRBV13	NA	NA	TGTGCCAGCAGCTCCGAGCTGGGCCTAAGCTCCTACAATGAGCAGTTCTTC	CASSSELGLSSYNEQFF
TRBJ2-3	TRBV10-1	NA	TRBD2	TGCGCCACCTGGACTAGCGGGGGGGGCGGCACAGATACGCAGTATTTT	CATWTSGGGGTDTQYF
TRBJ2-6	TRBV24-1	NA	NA	TGTGCCACCAGTGACCCGGCAGGGCGCCCGAACTCTGGGGCCAACGTCCTGACTTTC	CATSDPAGRPNSGANVLTF
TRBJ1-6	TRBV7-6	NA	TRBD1	TGTGCCAGCAGCCCCGGGACAGGATATAATTCACCCCTCCACTTT	CASSPGTGYNSPLHF
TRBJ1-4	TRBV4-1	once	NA	TGCGCCAGCAGCCAAGAAATCCCTGGCGAAAAACTGTTTTTT	CASSQEIPGEKLFF
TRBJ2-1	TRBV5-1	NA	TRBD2	TGCGCCAGCAGCTTGATGATAGCGGGGGGGAACAATGAGCAGTTCTTC	CASSLMIAGGNNEQFF
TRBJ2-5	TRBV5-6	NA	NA	TGTGCCAGCAGCTTGTTAGGTGCTAGCGAGACCCAGTACTTC	CASSLLGASETQYF
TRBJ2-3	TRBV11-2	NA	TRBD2	TGTGCCAGCAGCCCCAATAGCGGGGGAAGCACAGATACGCAGTATTTT	CASSPNSGGSTDTQYF
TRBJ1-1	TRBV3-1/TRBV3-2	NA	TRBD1	TGTGCCAGCAGCGAGACAGGGAGATCTGAAGCTTTCTTT	CASSETGRSEAFF
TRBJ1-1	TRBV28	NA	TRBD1	TGTGCCAGCAGTTTCCTGACAGGGGGGGACACTGAAGCTTTCTTT	CASSFLTGGDTEAFF
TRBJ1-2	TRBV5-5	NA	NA	TGTGCCAGCAGCTGGGATCCCGGGATCTCTAACTATGGCTACACCTTC	CASSWDPGISNYGYTF
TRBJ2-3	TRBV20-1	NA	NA	TGCAGTGCGGTTACGACTGGTACGCAGTATTTT	CSAVTTGTQYF
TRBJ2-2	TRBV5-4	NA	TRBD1	TGTGCCAGCAGCGGACCCGGACAGGGGGACGCCGGGGAGCTGTTTTTT	CASSGPGQGDAGELFF
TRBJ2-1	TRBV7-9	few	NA	TGTGCCAGCAGCCTCGACTTGATCTACAATGAGCAGTTCTTC	CASSLDLIYNEQFF
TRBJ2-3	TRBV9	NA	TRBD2	TGTGCCAGCAGCGTAGGGACGAGTAGCGGGGGGACAGATACGCAGTATTTT	CASSVGTSSGGTDTQYF
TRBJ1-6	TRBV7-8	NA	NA	TGTGCCAGCAGCTCAGACAGGATGTCCAGCTCCTATAATTCACCCCTCCACTTT	CASSSDRMSSSYNSPLHF
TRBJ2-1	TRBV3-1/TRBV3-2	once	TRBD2	TGTGCCAGCAGCCAACACGGGGGGGCGAGGGTTGAGCAGTTCTTC	CASSQHGGARVEQFF
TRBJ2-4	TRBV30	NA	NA	TGTGCCTGGAGTGCTATGTTAAACATTCAGTACTTC	CAWSAMLNIQYF
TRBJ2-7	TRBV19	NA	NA	TGTGCCAGTAGTATAACAGGAACCTCCGAGCAGTACTTC	CASSITGTSEQYF
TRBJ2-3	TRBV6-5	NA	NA	TGTGCCAGCAGTTACAACCCCGGGAGAAGGGATACGCAGTATTTT	CASSYNPGRRDTQYF
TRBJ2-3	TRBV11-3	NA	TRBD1	TGTGCCAGCAGCTCGACAGGGCCCGATACGCAGTATTTT	CASSSTGPDTQYF
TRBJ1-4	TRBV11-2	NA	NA	TGTGCCAGCAGCTTAGGTGTTGGGGCTAAGGAAAAACTGTTTTTT	CASSLGVGAKEKLFF
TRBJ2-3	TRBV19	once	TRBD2	TGTGCCAGTAGTTTACTAGCGGGGGTAGGGGATACGCAGTATTTT	CASSLLAGVGDTQYF
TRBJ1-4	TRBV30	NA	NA	TGTGCCTGGAGTGTAGGGGCAGGTCGAGAAAAACTGTTTTTT	CAWSVGAGREKLFF
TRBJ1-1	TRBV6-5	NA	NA	TGTGCCAGCCGGGGAATGAGCACTGAAGCTTTCTTT	CASRGMSTEAFF
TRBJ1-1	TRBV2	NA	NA	TGTGCCAGCAGTGAAATACTAGGCTACACTGAAGCTTTCTTT	CASSEILGYTEAFF
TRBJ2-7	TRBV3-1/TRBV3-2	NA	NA	TGTGCCAGCAGCCAAGAACCCTTCGGGGACGAGCAGTACTTC	CASSQEPFGDEQYF
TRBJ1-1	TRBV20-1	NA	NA	TGCAGTGCTAGTCGGCCATCGGGGGGGACTGAAGCTTTCTTT	CSASRPSGGTEAFF
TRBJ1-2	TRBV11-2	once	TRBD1	TGTGCCAGCAGCCTACAGGGGTATGGCTACACCTTC	CASSLQGYGYTF
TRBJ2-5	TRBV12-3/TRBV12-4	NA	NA	TGTGCCAGCAGTTTAGTGAGCCCCCGGACCCAGTACTTC	CASSLVSPRTQYF
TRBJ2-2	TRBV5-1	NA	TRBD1	TGCGCCAGCAGACCCGGGACAGGGGCCAACACCGGGGAGCTGTTTTTT	CASRPGTGANTGELFF
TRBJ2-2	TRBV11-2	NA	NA	TGTGCCAGCAGCTCCAGGGTGGCGAACACCGGGGAGCTGTTTTTT	CASSSRVANTGELFF
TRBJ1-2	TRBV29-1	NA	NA	TGCAGCGTTGAGGGGAGCTTCGGCTTC	CSVEGSFGF